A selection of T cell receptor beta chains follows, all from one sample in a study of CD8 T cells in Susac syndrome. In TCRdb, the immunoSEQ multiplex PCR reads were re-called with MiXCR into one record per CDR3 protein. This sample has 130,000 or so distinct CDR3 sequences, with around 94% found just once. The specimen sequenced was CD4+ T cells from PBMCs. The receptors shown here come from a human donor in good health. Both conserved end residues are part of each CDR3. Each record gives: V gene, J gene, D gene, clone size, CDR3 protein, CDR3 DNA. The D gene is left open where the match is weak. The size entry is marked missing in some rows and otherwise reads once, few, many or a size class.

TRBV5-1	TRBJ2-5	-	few	CASSLSQETQYF	TGCGCCAGCAGCTTGTCCCAAGAGACCCAGTACTTC
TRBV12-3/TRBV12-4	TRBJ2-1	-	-	CASSLSRGEQFF	TGTGCCAGCAGTTTATCCCGGGGTGAGCAGTTCTTC
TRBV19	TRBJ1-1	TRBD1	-	CASLRTGRNTEAFF	TGTGCCAGCCTCCGGACAGGGCGGAACACTGAAGCTTTCTTT
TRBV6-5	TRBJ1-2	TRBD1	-	CASRTGTEANYGYTF	TGTGCCAGCAGGACCGGGACAGAAGCTAACTATGGCTACACCTTC
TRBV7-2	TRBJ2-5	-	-	CASSLSLSARETQYF	TGTGCCAGCAGCTTATCTCTAAGCGCCCGAGAGACCCAGTACTTC
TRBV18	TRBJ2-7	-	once	CASSPRGGGETYEQYF	TGTGCCAGCTCACCCCGAGGGGGAGGGGAAACCTACGAGCAGTACTTC
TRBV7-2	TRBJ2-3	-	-	CASSLDVGHTDTQYF	TGTGCCAGCAGCTTAGATGTCGGACACACAGATACGCAGTATTTT
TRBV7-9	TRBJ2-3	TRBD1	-	CASSLAPGQGSDTQYF	TGTGCCAGCAGCTTAGCGCCGGGACAGGGTAGTGATACGCAGTATTTT
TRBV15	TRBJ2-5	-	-	CATSRDHRETQYF	TGTGCCACCAGCAGAGATCATCGAGAGACCCAGTACTTC
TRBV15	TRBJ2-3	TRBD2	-	CATSRELLAGGIDTQYF	TGTGCCACCAGCAGAGAACTTTTAGCGGGAGGGATAGATACGCAGTATTTT
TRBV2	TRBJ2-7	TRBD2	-	CASSEMREGSYEQYF	TGTGCCAGCAGTGAAATGAGGGAGGGCTCCTACGAGCAGTACTTC
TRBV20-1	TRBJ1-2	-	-	CSARDRGSFTRGYTF	TGCAGTGCTAGAGATCGAGGAAGCTTCACGCGGGGCTACACCTTC
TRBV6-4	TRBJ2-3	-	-	CASSPNPGNTQYF	TGTGCCAGCAGCCCCAACCCAGGGAATACGCAGTATTTT
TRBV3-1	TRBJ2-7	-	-	CASSQQGRDEQYF	TGTGCCAGCAGCCAACAGGGTCGGGACGAGCAGTACTTC
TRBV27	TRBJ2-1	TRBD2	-	CASSLREREGPYEQFF	TGTGCCAGCAGTTTGCGGGAGCGGGAAGGTCCCTATGAGCAGTTCTTC
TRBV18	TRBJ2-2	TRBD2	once	CASSPVGLAITGELFF	TGTGCCAGCTCACCAGTTGGACTAGCGATCACCGGGGAGCTGTTTTTT
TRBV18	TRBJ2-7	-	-	CASSPMGGLRDEQYF	TGTGCCAGCTCACCAATGGGAGGACTTCGCGACGAGCAGTACTTC
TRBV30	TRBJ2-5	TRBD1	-	CAWNTGTGIVNNF	TGTGCCTGGAATACCGGGACAGGGATCGTAAATAACTTC
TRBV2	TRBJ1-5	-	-	CASSAGEGQPQHF	TGTGCCAGCAGTGCAGGGGAGGGCCAGCCCCAGCATTTT
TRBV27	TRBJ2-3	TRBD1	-	CASSGQGTTDTQYF	TGTGCCAGCAGTGGACAGGGAACGACAGATACGCAGTATTTT
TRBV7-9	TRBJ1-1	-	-	CASSLIGRERTEAFF	TGTGCCAGCAGCTTAATAGGCAGGGAAAGGACTGAAGCTTTCTTT
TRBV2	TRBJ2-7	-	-	CASSEEVAVAYEQYF	TGTGCCAGCAGTGAAGAGGTAGCGGTAGCCTACGAGCAGTACTTC
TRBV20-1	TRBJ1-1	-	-	CSARAVGGSGAFF	TGCAGTGCTAGAGCTGTGGGGGGCAGTGGGGCTTTCTTT
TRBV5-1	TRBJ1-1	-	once	CASRADTEAFF	TGCGCCAGCAGGGCAGACACTGAAGCTTTCTTT
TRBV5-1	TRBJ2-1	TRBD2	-	CASSTRGSGDYNEQFF	TGCGCCAGCTCCACCCGTGGGAGCGGGGATTACAATGAGCAGTTCTTC
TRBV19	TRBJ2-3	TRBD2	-	CASSIVGSGRRKTDTQYF	TGTGCCAGTAGTATAGTCGGTAGCGGGAGGAGGAAGACAGATACGCAGTATTTT
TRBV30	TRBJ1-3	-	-	CAWSEGGSGNTIYF	TGTGCCTGGAGTGAGGGAGGGTCTGGAAACACCATATATTTT
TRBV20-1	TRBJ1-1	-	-	CSARVSGRNTEAFF	TGCAGTGCTAGAGTGTCAGGACGGAACACTGAAGCTTTCTTT
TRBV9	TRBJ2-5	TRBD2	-	CASSALGTSGQETQYF	TGTGCCAGCAGCGCCTTGGGGACTAGCGGCCAAGAGACCCAGTACTTC
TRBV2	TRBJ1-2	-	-	CASSEQATNYGYTF	TGTGCCAGCAGTGAACAGGCAACTAACTATGGCTACACCTTC